What follows are 15 T cell receptor beta chains derived from one specimen sequenced in a study of T cell responses to AZD1222 COVID-19 vaccine. Sequencing used immunoSEQ multiplex PCR; TCRdb keeps in-frame clones, though not all of them. The repertoire has about 130,000 clones, 65% to 90% of them found once; the top ten carry 7.9%. The starting material was peripheral blood, obtained 28 days after the second dose of the MenACWY control vaccine. The receptors stem from an adult who received the MenACWY meningococcal vaccine as a control.

The rearrangement uses TRBV6-5 and TRBJ1-3; D not resolved. V gave up 4 bases and J gave up 0 bases, with 10 bases separating them. Germline-derived CDR1 and CDR2 are MNHEY and SVGAGI. This CDR3 spans 15 amino acids. The CDR3 loop is CASSLGTGSGNTIYF. For the CDR3, the DNA is TGTGCCAGCAGTTTGGGAACCGGCTCTGGAAACACCATATATTTT.

The chain couples TRBV5-1 to TRBJ2-7; 7 positions match TRBD1. V was pared by 0 bases and J by 0 bases, with 0 bases of the junction left unmatched. Germline CDR1 and CDR2: SGHRS and YFSETQ. The CDR3 extends over 14 amino acids. Here the CDR3 reads CASSLGDSSYEQYF. CDR3 coding DNA: TGCGCCAGCAGCTTGGGGGACAGCTCCTACGAGCAGTACTTC.

V is TRBV19 and J is TRBJ2-1, with D possibly being TRBD1 (6 bases). Germline-derived CDR1 and CDR2 are LNHDA and SQIVND (reference sequence). The CDR3 contains 14 residues. V was pared by 5 bases and J by 3 bases, with 11 bases between. The DNA of the CDR3 is TGTGCCAGTAGTGTCCGACAGGTCTACAATGAGCAGTTCTTC. Amino acid sequence: CASSVRQVYNEQFF.

The genes are TRBV7-8 and TRBJ2-7; D might be TRBD2 (6 bases). Germline V gene lookup returns CDR1 SGHVS and CDR2 FQNEAQ. The CDR3 is made up of 13 amino acids. V shed 5 bases and J shed 2 bases, with 10 bases lying between them. The CDR3 nucleotides read TGTGCCAGCAGCCCGGGGGACCCCTACGAGCAGTACGTC. Its translation is CASSPGDPYEQYV.

V gene TRBV6-5 combines with J gene TRBJ1-1, with D unclear. The CDR3 covers 14 residues. Germline V CDR1 and CDR2: MNHEY, SVGAGI. The germline V and J ends were trimmed by 2 bases and 0 bases, with 7 bases remaining between them. The CDR3 coding sequence is TGTGCCAGCAGTTACGGCTTACTGAACACTGAAGCTTTCTTT. Encoded protein: CASSYGLLNTEAFF.

This chain joins TRBV19 and TRBJ1-6; D call uncertain. CDR1 and CDR2 from the germline V gene are LNHDA and SQIVND (reference sequence). This CDR3 has 13 residues. The germline V and J ends were trimmed by 8 bases and 9 bases, with 14 bases remaining between them. CDR3 nucleotide sequence: TGTGCCAGTTCTGGGGAGGAGACTTCACCCCTCCACTTT. Amino acid sequence: CASSGEETSPLHF.

CDR3 sequence reads: CASNEDWTAGELFF. The CDR3 DNA is TGTGCCAGCAACGAGGACTGGACGGCCGGGGAGCTGTTTTTT. The rearrangement uses TRBV2 and TRBJ2-2; tentative D call: TRBD2 (5 bases). Looked up from germline, CDR1 is SNHLY and CDR2 is FYNNEI. V lost 7 bases and J lost 6, with 15 bases in between. The CDR3 has 14 residues.

In this sample, this clone turned up once. This chain joins TRBV28 and TRBJ1-5, with a weak D call TRBD1 (6 bases). The CDR3 sequence is 18 residues long. The germline CDR1 and CDR2 sequences are MDHEN and SYDVKM. V was trimmed by 2 bases and J by 0 bases, leaving 17 bases between them. CDR3 nucleotides: TGTGCCAGCAGTTTAAAAGGGGGATTCCCCTATAGCAATCAGCCCCAGCATTTT. Amino acid sequence: CASSLKGGFPYSNQPQHF.

The CDR3 region has the DNA TGTGCCACCACAATAGGGACGGCGTCTGGCTACACCTTC. This encodes CATTIGTASGYTF. The chain uses TRBV15 and TRBJ1-2; TRBD1 might be the D (5 bases). Trimming took off 7 bases at V and 7 bases at J, with 16 bases between the two ends. This CDR3 comprises 13 residues. CDR1 is LNHNV, CDR2 YYDKDF, per germline (reference sequence).

The rearrangement uses TRBV5-4 and TRBJ2-3; D is undetermined. V lost 1 base and J 6 bases, leaving 9 bases between the germline ends. The length of the CDR3 is 13 residues. Germline V gene lookup returns CDR1 SGHNT and CDR2 YYREEE (reference sequence). The CDR3 spells CASSLPELDTQYF. The CDR3 region has the DNA TGTGCCAGCAGCTTGCCAGAATTGGATACGCAGTATTTT.

V is TRBV9 and J is TRBJ2-7; 7 bases fit TRBD1. J lost 0 bases, V lost 0 bases, and 6 bases had no gene match. CDR1 is SGDLS, CDR2 YYNGEE, per germline. This CDR3 comprises 16 residues. The CDR3 spells CASSVGGGKSSYEQYV. The CDR3 DNA sequence: TGTGCCAGCAGCGTAGGAGGGGGCAAGAGCTCCTACGAGCAGTACGTC.

V usage is TRBV5-5 and J usage is TRBJ1-6; no definite D call. V was cut by 1 base and J by 5 bases, with 10 bases left in between. The CDR3 spans 15 residues. Per the germline V gene, CDR1 is SGHKS and CDR2 is YYEKEE (reference sequence). As DNA, the CDR3 is TGTGCCAGCAGCTTGCTGATACAAGATAATTCACCCCTCCACTTT. Its translation is CASSLLIQDNSPLHF.

This chain joins TRBV7-2 and TRBJ1-2; perhaps TRBD1 as D (5 bases). The V gene lost 4 bases and the J gene lost 4 bases, with 13 bases spanning the gap. The CDR3 runs 14 residues. Germline V gives CDR1 SGHTA, CDR2 FQGNSA. CDR3 DNA: TGTGCCAGCAGCTCCCGGGGGTGGATCTATGGCTACACCTTC. Translating it yields CASSSRGWIYGYTF.

The V and J genes are TRBV10-3 and TRBJ2-7; 9 nucleotides match TRBD1. Trimming cost V 7 bases and J 4 bases; bases outside gene matches: 11. This CDR3 has 15 amino acids. Germline assignment: CDR1 ENHRY and CDR2 SYGVKD. Written as DNA, the CDR3 is TGTGCCATCAAGGATCCCGGGACAGGGACATACGAGCAGTACTTC. Protein: CAIKDPGTGTYEQYF.

This clone was found a few times. The chain uses TRBV13 and TRBJ1-1; TRBD1 matches 10 bases. CDR1 is PRHDT and CDR2 is FYEKMQ in the germline V gene (reference sequence). Unmatched junction bases numbered 4, after V lost 0 bases and J lost 6 bases. The CDR3 covers 15 residues. The CDR3 here is CASSLGDRGAAEAFF. DNA for the CDR3: TGTGCCAGCAGCTTAGGGGACAGGGGGGCGGCTGAAGCTTTCTTT.